Following are 15 T cell receptor beta chains from one sample sequenced in a study of blood T cell repertoires in COVID-19. Some clones are missing from TCRdb's copy, which holds only in-frame ones; the method was immunoSEQ multiplex PCR. The table records around 240,000 clones, roughly 81% of them present only once. The sample consisted of peripheral blood. Source of these receptors: a man in his forties or fifties with acute or convalescent COVID-19.

The chain carries TRBV19 and TRBJ1-4, with unresolved D. This CDR3 comprises 15 residues. The V gene lost 6 bases and the J gene lost 0 bases, with 11 bases spanning the gap. Looked up from germline, CDR1 is LNHDA and CDR2 is SQIVND (reference sequence). The CDR3 nucleotides are TGTGCCAGTAGACCTCCCGCGCCAACTAATGAAAAACTGTTTTTT. Residues: CASRPPAPTNEKLFF. Full variable domain (rest looked up from reference TRBV19 and TRBJ1-4): DGGITQSPKYLFRKEGQNVTLSCEQNLNHDAMYWYRQDPGQGLRLIYYSQIVNDFQKGDIAEGYSVSREKKESFPLTVTSAQKNPTAFYLCASRPPAPTNEKLFFGSGTQLSVL.

The V call is TRBV9, the J call TRBJ1-1; D gene ambiguous. The V and J ends lost 1 base and 3 bases respectively, with 13 bases between them. There are 15 residues in the CDR3. Per the germline V gene, CDR1 is SGDLS and CDR2 is YYNGEE. The CDR3 DNA sequence: TGTGCCAGCAGCGTATCCCCTAGGATGGACACTGAAGCTTTCTTT. Its protein is CASSVSPRMDTEAFF.

The CDR3 loop reads CASRHNSNQPQHF. The CDR3 DNA sequence: TGTGCCAGCAGGCACAACAGCAATCAGCCCCAGCATTTT. This chain connects TRBV6-5 to TRBJ1-5, with D uncertain. The CDR3 spans 13 residues. V was trimmed by 6 bases and J by 1 base, leaving 7 bases between them. CDR1 MNHEY and CDR2 SVGAGI come from the germline V gene.

This chain links TRBV7-3 with TRBJ1-1; D remains unclear. Germline loops: CDR1 SGHTA, CDR2 FQGTGA. V was clipped by 2 bases and J by 5 bases, with 9 bases between them. The CDR3 length is 13 residues. CDR3 DNA: TGTGCCAGCAGCTTATTGAGGAAGACTGAAGCTTTCTTT. Translation gives CASSLLRKTEAFF.

V is TRBV6-4 and J is TRBJ1-3; 7 positions agree with TRBD1. In germline, CDR1 is MRHNA, CDR2 SNTAGT. CDR3 length: 17 amino acids. After removal of 0 bases from V and 0 bases from J, the junction contained 5 bases not matched to a gene. The CDR3 spells CASSDSIDRASGNTIYF. CDR3 nucleotides: TGTGCCAGCAGTGACTCGATCGACAGGGCCTCTGGAAACACCATATATTTT.

The gene calls are TRBV19 and TRBJ1-3; D is ambiguous. Germline V lookup: CDR1 LNHDA, CDR2 SQIVND (reference sequence). Trimming cost V 0 bases and J 0 bases, with 12 bases left between them. The CDR3 runs to 17 residues. CDR3 in amino acids: CASSIEATLNSGNTIYF. CDR3 in DNA: TGTGCCAGTAGTATAGAAGCCACGCTAAACTCTGGAAACACCATATATTTT.

V and J are TRBV2 and TRBJ2-3; TRBD2 matches at 9 bases. CDR1 and CDR2 (germline): SNHLY, FYNNEI. The trim removed 5 bases at V and 2 bases at J, leaving 8 bases unmatched. The CDR3 is 16 residues long. As DNA, the CDR3 is TGTGCCAGCAGTCTTGGACTAGCGCGGGCCACAGATACGCAGTATTTT. Translation gives CASSLGLARATDTQYF. Using reference TRBV2 and TRBJ2-3 for the parts outside the CDR3, the full variable domain is EPEVTQTPSHQVTQMGQEVILRCVPISNHLYFYWYRQILGQKVEFLVSFYNNEISEKSEIFDDQFSVERPDGSNFTLKIRSTKLEDSAMYFCASSLGLARATDTQYFGPGTRLTVL.

V and J are TRBV2 and TRBJ2-1, with TRBD1 as a possible D gene (6 bases). The germline V and J ends were trimmed by 8 bases and 4 bases, with 15 bases remaining between them. Germline CDR1 and CDR2: SNHLY and FYNNEI. CDR3 length equals 14 residues. CDR3 nucleotides: TGTGCCAGCGGCCGGGACACAAATTACAATGAGCAGTTCTTC. Its protein product is CASGRDTNYNEQFF.

V is TRBV5-1 and J is TRBJ2-1; 11 nucleotides line up with TRBD1. The germline gives CDR1 SGHRS, CDR2 YFSETQ. V trimming: 6 bases; J trimming: 7 bases; junction bases outside the gene matches: 3. The CDR3 loop spans 13 amino acids. The CDR3 spells CASKRDRGNEQFF. CDR3 coding DNA: TGCGCCAGCAAAAGGGACAGGGGGAATGAGCAGTTCTTC.

The rearrangement uses TRBV14 and TRBJ1-6; no definite D call. V was clipped by 0 bases and J by 7 bases, with 10 bases between them. Germline CDR1 SGHDN, CDR2 FVKESK. The CDR3 totals 15 residues. Here the CDR3 DNA reads TGTGCCAGCAGCCAAGATGCAGGCGGGAATTCACCCCTCCACTTT. This codes for CASSQDAGGNSPLHF.

The chain carries TRBV12-5 and TRBJ1-2, with 11 bases fitting TRBD1. CDR3 length: 13 amino acids. The J segment lost 8 bases and the V segment lost 6 bases, leaving 5 bases of the junction unmatched. In germline, CDR1 is LGHNT, CDR2 FRNRAP. CDR3 nucleotide sequence: TGTGCTAGTGGCTCCGGGACAGGGGGAGGCTACACCTTC. Amino acids: CASGSGTGGGYTF.

This clone was picked up one time. DNA for the CDR3: TGTGCCAGCAGTCAGGGGTCCGGAAACACCATATATTTT. Its translation: CASSQGSGNTIYF. The chain joins TRBV6-6 to TRBJ1-3; D perhaps matches TRBD1 (6 bases). The CDR3 has 13 residues. V gave up 5 bases and J gave up 4 bases, with 9 bases separating them. The germline gives CDR1 MNHNY, CDR2 SVGAGI (reference sequence).

The chain employs TRBV2 and TRBJ1-6; weak D call: TRBD1 (5 bases). The CDR3 has 15 amino acids. CDR1 is SNHLY, CDR2 FYNNEI, per germline. Trimming removed 3 bases at V and 9 bases at J, with 15 bases between. The CDR3 DNA sequence: TGTGCCAGCAGTGACGAGACAGCATCCCGTTCACCCCTCCACTTT. Its protein is CASSDETASRSPLHF. The variable domain in full, completed from reference TRBV2 and TRBJ1-6, reads EPEVTQTPSHQVTQMGQEVILRCVPISNHLYFYWYRQILGQKVEFLVSFYNNEISEKSEIFDDQFSVERPDGSNFTLKIRSTKLEDSAMYFCASSDETASRSPLHFGNGTRLTVT.

This chain links TRBV14 with TRBJ1-5, with 9 bases aligning to TRBD1. The germline gives CDR1 SGHDN, CDR2 FVKESK. V gave up 1 base and J gave up 0 bases; unmatched junction bases: 4. The CDR3 is 17 residues long. The CDR3 sequence is CASSQGTGVISNQPQHF. Written as DNA, the CDR3 is TGTGCCAGCAGCCAAGGGACAGGGGTTATTAGCAATCAGCCCCAGCATTTT.

The chain uses TRBV3-1 (or the pseudogene TRBV3-2) and TRBJ2-5; D call uncertain. The CDR3 is made up of 14 amino acids. Germline CDR1 is LGHDT and CDR2 is YNNKEL (reference sequence). V was pared by 1 base and J by 5 bases, with 11 bases between. CDR3 region: CASSQVAEYETQYF. Written as DNA, the CDR3 is TGTGCCAGCAGCCAAGTTGCGGAGTACGAGACCCAGTACTTC.